The TCR beta chain under discussion was sequenced for a study of T cell responses to AZD1222 COVID-19 vaccine. Study outcomes and limitations: Seropositive at baseline were only 5 or 6 AZD1222 recipients. Clonal diversity may have been underestimated, and the donors were mostly white British, with more females than males. Two doses of AZD1222 preceded a rise in Spike-specific TCR breadth and depth.

Repertoires were generated with immunoSEQ multiplex PCR, while TCRdb's copy carries only in-frame clones and drops some. This sample has 100,000 to 150,000 clones, with 75% to 95% found just once. Turning to this clone: Its antigen is currently unknown.

The V gene's germline CDR1 is SGDLS and CDR2 YYNGEE. Trimming shortened V by 1 base and J by 1 base, and 7 bases separated the two germline ends. The CDR3 totals 14 residues. The chain recombines TRBV9 with TRBJ2-3, with D hard to call. The sequencing used peripheral blood, collected on day 0 of AZD1222 vaccination. This sequence originates from an adult in good health. The CDR3 here is CASSVFGGTDTQYF. In DNA, the CDR3 is TGTGCCAGCAGCGTATTTGGGGGCACAGATACGCAGTATTTT.